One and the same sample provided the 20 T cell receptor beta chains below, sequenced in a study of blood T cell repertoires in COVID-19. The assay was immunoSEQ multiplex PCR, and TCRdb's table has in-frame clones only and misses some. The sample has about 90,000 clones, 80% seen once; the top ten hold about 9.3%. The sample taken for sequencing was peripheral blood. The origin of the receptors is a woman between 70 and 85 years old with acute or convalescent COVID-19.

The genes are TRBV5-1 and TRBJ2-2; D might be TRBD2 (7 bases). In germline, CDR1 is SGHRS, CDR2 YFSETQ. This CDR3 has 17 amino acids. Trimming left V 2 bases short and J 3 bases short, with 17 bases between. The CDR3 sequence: CASSFFGGAVDTGELFF. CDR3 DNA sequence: TGCGCCAGCAGCTTTTTTGGGGGGGCCGTCGACACCGGGGAGCTGTTTTTT.

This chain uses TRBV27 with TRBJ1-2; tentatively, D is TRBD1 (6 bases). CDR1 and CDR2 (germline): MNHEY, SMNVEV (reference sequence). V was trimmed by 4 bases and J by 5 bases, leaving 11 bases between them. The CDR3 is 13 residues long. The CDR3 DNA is TGTGCCAGCAGTTCCGGGACATATTATGGCTACACCTTC. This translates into CASSSGTYYGYTF.

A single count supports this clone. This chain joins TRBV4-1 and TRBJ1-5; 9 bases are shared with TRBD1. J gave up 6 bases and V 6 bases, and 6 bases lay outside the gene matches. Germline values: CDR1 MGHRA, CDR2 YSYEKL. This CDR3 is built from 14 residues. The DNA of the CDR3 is TGCGCCAGCAGTCCGGGACAGGGAGGTCAGCCCCAGCATTTT. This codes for CASSPGQGGQPQHF.

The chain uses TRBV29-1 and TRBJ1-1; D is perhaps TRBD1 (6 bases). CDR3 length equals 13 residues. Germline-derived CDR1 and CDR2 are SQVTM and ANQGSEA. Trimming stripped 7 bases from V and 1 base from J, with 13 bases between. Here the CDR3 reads CSAQGLSNTEAFF. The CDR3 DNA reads TGCAGCGCCCAGGGGCTATCGAACACTGAAGCTTTCTTT.

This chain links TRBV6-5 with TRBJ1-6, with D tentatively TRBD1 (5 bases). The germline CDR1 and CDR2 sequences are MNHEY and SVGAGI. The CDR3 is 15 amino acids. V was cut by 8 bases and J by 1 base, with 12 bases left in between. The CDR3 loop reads CASSPGGSYNSPLHF. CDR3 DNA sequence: TGTGCCAGCTCGCCTGGGGGGTCCTATAATTCACCCCTCCACTTT.

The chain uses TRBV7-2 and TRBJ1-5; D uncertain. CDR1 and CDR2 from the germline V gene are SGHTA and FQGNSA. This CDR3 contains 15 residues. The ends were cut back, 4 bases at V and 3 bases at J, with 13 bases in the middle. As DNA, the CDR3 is TGTGCCAGCAGCTCCCCCGGGAGCCTCAATCAGCCCCAGCATTTT. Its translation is CASSSPGSLNQPQHF.

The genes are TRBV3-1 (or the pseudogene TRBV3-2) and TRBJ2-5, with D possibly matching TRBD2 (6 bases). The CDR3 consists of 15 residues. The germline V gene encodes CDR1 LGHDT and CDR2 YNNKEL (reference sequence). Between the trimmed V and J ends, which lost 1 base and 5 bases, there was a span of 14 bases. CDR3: CASSQVGGGRETQYF. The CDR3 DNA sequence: TGTGCCAGCAGCCAAGTTGGGGGAGGAAGGGAGACCCAGTACTTC.

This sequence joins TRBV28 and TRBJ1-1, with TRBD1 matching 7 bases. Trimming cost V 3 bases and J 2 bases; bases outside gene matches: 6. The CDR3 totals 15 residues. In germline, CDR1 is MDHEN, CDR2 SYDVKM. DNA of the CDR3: TGTGCCAGCAGTTTGTGGCAGGGGGGAAACACTGAAGCTTTCTTT. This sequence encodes CASSLWQGGNTEAFF.

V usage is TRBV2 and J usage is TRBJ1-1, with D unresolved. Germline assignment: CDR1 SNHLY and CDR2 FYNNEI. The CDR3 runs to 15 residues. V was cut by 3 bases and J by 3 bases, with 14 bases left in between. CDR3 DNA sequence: TGTGCCAGCAGTGATAAGACCGTCGGGGACACTGAAGCTTTCTTT. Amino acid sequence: CASSDKTVGDTEAFF. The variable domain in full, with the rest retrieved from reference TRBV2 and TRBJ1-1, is EPEVTQTPSHQVTQMGQEVILRCVPISNHLYFYWYRQILGQKVEFLVSFYNNEISEKSEIFDDQFSVERPDGSNFTLKIRSTKLEDSAMYFCASSDKTVGDTEAFFGQGTRLTVV.

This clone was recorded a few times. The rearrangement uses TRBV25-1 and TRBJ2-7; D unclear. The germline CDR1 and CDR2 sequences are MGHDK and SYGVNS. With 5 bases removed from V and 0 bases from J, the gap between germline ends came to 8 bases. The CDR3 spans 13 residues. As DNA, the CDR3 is TGTGCCAGCAGTAGAGGATACTCCTACGAGCAGTACTTC. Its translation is CASSRGYSYEQYF.

The CDR3 loop reads CASSPQQGDYGYTF. CDR3 coding DNA: TGTGCCAGCTCACCCCAGCAGGGGGACTATGGCTACACCTTC. The rearrangement joins TRBV18 to TRBJ1-2; 7 bases agree with TRBD1. Per germline, CDR1 KGHSH and CDR2 LQKENI. V was clipped by 3 bases and J by 3 bases; unmatched bases: 4. The CDR3 is 14 amino acids.

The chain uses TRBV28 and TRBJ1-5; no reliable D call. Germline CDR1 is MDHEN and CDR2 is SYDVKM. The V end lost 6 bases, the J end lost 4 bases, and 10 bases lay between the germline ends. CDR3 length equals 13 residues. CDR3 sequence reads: CASSPGGNQPQHF. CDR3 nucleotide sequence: TGTGCCAGCAGCCCGGGCGGGAATCAGCCCCAGCATTTT.

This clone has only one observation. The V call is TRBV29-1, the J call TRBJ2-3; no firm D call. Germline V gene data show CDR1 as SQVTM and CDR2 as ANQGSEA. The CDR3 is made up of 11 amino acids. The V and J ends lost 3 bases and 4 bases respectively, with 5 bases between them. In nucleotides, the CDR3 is TGCAGCGTTGACAGTGCAGATACGCAGTATTTT. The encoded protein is CSVDSADTQYF.

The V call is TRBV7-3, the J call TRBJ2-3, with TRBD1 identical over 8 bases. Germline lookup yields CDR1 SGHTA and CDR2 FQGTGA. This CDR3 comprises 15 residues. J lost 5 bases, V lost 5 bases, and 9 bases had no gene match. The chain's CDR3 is CASSQTGAHGDTQYF. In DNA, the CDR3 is TGTGCCAGCAGCCAGACAGGGGCCCATGGAGATACGCAGTATTTT.

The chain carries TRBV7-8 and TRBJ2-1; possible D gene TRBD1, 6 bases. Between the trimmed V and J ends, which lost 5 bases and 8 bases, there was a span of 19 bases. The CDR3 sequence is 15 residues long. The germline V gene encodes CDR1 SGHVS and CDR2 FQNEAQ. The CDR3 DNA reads TGTGCCAGCAGCCCCCTGGGGGCTCCCGGAGATGAGCAGTTCTTC. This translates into CASSPLGAPGDEQFF.

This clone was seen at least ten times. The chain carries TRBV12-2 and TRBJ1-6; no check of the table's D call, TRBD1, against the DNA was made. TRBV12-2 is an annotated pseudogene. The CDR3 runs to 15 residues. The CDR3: CASRRLTGGGSPLHF. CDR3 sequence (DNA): TGTGCAAGTCGCCGACTAACAGGGGGCGGGTCACCCCTCCACTTT.

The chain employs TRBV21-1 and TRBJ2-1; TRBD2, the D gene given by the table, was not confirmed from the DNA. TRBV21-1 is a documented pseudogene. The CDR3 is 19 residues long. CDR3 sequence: CASSKGLTGGGSSYNEQFF. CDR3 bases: TGTGCCAGCAGCAAAGGGTTAACGGGAGGGGGGAGCTCCTACAATGAGCAGTTCTTC.

The CDR3 bases are TGCGCCAGCAGCGACAGGATTAATGAAAAACTGTTTTTT. It translates to CASSDRINEKLFF. V and J are TRBV4-1 and TRBJ1-4; possible D gene TRBD1, 6 bases. Per the germline V gene, CDR1 is MGHRA and CDR2 is YSYEKL. V was pared by 5 bases and J by 4 bases, with 8 bases between. The CDR3 has 13 amino acids.

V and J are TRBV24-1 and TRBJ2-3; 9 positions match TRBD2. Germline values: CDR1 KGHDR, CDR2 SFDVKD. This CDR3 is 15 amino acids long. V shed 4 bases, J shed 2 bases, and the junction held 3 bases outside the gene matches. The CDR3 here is CATSEAGGPTDTQYF. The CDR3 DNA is TGTGCCACCAGTGAGGCGGGGGGGCCCACAGATACGCAGTATTTT.

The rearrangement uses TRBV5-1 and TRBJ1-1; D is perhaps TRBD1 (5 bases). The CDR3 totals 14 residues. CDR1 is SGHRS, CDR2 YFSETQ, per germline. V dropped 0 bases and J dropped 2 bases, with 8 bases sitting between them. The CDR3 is CASSLGRANTEAFF. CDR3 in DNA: TGCGCCAGCAGCTTGGGCAGGGCTAACACTGAAGCTTTCTTT.